This TCR beta chain is drawn from a study of blood T cell repertoires in COVID-19. Study overall: Italy, Spain and the United States were the sources of the convalescent and acute COVID-19 samples. Nucleic acid was either cDNA or gDNA, and it came from T cells, B-cell-depleted T cells, or PBMCs.

Germline V gene sequence: CDR1 SGHRS, CDR2 YFSETQ. The CDR3 runs 13 residues. With 0 bases removed from V and 7 bases from J, the gap between germline ends came to 10 bases. Authors' analysis steps: Estimates of nucleated cell counts were drawn from the amplification of reference gene primers. Using immunoSEQ multiplex PCR, the repertoire was profiled, and TCRdb retains in-frame clones only, with some absent. V, J and clone size were drawn from that table, and D and trimming were deduced from the DNA. The table includes 130,000 or so clones, 85% to 90% detected once. This clonotype was sampled from a man in his sixties or seventies with active COVID-19. Specimen: peripheral blood. The chain employs TRBV5-1 and TRBJ1-1; the D is unclear. The CDR3 loop reads CASSLVPESEAFF. In DNA, the CDR3 is TGCGCCAGCAGCTTGGTGCCAGAAAGTGAAGCTTTCTTT.